This is a list of T cell receptor beta chains from one sample in a study of blood T cell repertoires in COVID-19. TCRdb keeps only in-frame clones here, not all; method: immunoSEQ multiplex PCR. Of about 140,000 clones in the sample, around 90% were seen once. The sequenced sample was peripheral blood. These receptor sequences come from a woman in her sixties with acute or convalescent COVID-19. CDR3s include the opening cysteine and the closing phenylalanine or tryptophan. Each record gives: V gene, D gene, clone size, J gene, CDR3 protein, CDR3 DNA. D genes are given only for firm matches. For some rows the clone size is stated as once, few or many, or as a class when expanded; others skip it.

V gene: TRBV5-4; D gene: -; clone size: -; J gene: TRBJ2-7; CDR3 protein: CASSPPGQIVSYEQYF; CDR3 DNA: TGTGCCAGCAGCCCCCCGGGACAAATCGTTTCCTACGAGCAGTACTTC
V gene: TRBV4-3; D gene: -; clone size: -; J gene: TRBJ2-3; CDR3 protein: CASSQDGREDTQYF; CDR3 DNA: TGCGCCAGCAGCCAAGATGGGAGAGAAGATACGCAGTATTTT
V gene: TRBV6-2/TRBV6-3; D gene: TRBD1; clone size: -; J gene: TRBJ1-5; CDR3 protein: CASSGRQGGLGPQHF; CDR3 DNA: TGTGCCAGCAGTGGCCGACAGGGCGGGTTAGGGCCCCAGCATTTT
V gene: TRBV5-1; D gene: -; clone size: -; J gene: TRBJ2-1; CDR3 protein: CASSGSRGGEQFF; CDR3 DNA: TGCGCCAGCAGCGGTTCCCGGGGTGGTGAGCAGTTCTTC
V gene: TRBV9; D gene: -; clone size: -; J gene: TRBJ1-4; CDR3 protein: CASSVARTGERREMDEKLFF; CDR3 DNA: TGTGCCAGCAGCGTAGCCCGAACCGGGGAAAGGAGGGAAATGGATGAAAAACTGTTTTTT
V gene: TRBV7-9; D gene: -; clone size: once; J gene: TRBJ2-3; CDR3 protein: CASSTRDLFTDTQYF; CDR3 DNA: TGTGCCAGCAGCACCCGGGACTTGTTCACAGATACGCAGTATTTT
V gene: TRBV19; D gene: -; clone size: -; J gene: TRBJ2-6; CDR3 protein: CASRAQPAGAGANVLTF; CDR3 DNA: TGTGCCAGTAGGGCCCAGCCCGCCGGGGCTGGGGCCAACGTCCTGACTTTC
V gene: TRBV19; D gene: -; clone size: -; J gene: TRBJ1-2; CDR3 protein: CASDRTEGPNYGYTF; CDR3 DNA: TGTGCCAGCGACAGAACAGAAGGCCCTAACTATGGCTACACCTTC
V gene: TRBV19; D gene: -; clone size: -; J gene: TRBJ1-2; CDR3 protein: CASSSDHGGYTF; CDR3 DNA: TGTGCCAGTAGTAGTGATCACGGGGGCTACACCTTC
V gene: TRBV7-2; D gene: TRBD2; clone size: -; J gene: TRBJ2-1; CDR3 protein: CASSQQRGGNNEQFF; CDR3 DNA: TGTGCCAGCAGCCAACAGCGGGGGGGGAACAATGAGCAGTTCTTC
V gene: TRBV9; D gene: -; clone size: -; J gene: TRBJ2-2; CDR3 protein: CASRTGITGELFF; CDR3 DNA: TGTGCCAGCAGGACAGGAATCACCGGGGAGCTGTTTTTT
V gene: TRBV28; D gene: -; clone size: -; J gene: TRBJ1-3; CDR3 protein: CASSWQAAGNTIYF; CDR3 DNA: TGTGCCAGCAGTTGGCAGGCTGCAGGAAACACCATATATTTT
V gene: TRBV28; D gene: TRBD1; clone size: -; J gene: TRBJ1-1; CDR3 protein: CASRADRAEAFF; CDR3 DNA: TGTGCCAGCAGAGCAGACAGGGCTGAAGCTTTCTTT
V gene: TRBV11-2; D gene: -; clone size: once; J gene: TRBJ1-1; CDR3 protein: CASSLDLGGGPLGLTEAFF; CDR3 DNA: TGTGCCAGCAGCTTAGATCTCGGGGGGGGCCCCTTGGGATTGACTGAAGCTTTCTTT
V gene: TRBV7-2; D gene: TRBD1; clone size: few; J gene: TRBJ1-1; CDR3 protein: CASSLVVGQGFTEAFF; CDR3 DNA: TGTGCCAGCAGCTTAGTGGTGGGACAGGGATTCACTGAAGCTTTCTTT
V gene: TRBV18; D gene: -; clone size: -; J gene: TRBJ1-3; CDR3 protein: CASSPRAMREFSGNTIYF; CDR3 DNA: TGTGCCAGCTCACCACGGGCAATGAGGGAATTCTCTGGAAACACCATATATTTT
V gene: TRBV19; D gene: TRBD1; clone size: -; J gene: TRBJ1-1; CDR3 protein: CASSFLSGTGLNTEAFF; CDR3 DNA: TGTGCCAGTAGTTTTTTGTCGGGGACAGGTTTGAACACTGAAGCTTTCTTT
V gene: TRBV7-2; D gene: TRBD1; clone size: -; J gene: TRBJ1-1; CDR3 protein: CASRTGTPNTEAFF; CDR3 DNA: TGTGCCAGCAGGACAGGGACACCGAACACTGAAGCTTTCTTT
V gene: TRBV28; D gene: -; clone size: -; J gene: TRBJ1-2; CDR3 protein: CASTGTGLSGYTF; CDR3 DNA: TGTGCCAGCACGGGTACAGGGCTAAGTGGCTACACCTTC
V gene: TRBV28; D gene: -; clone size: -; J gene: TRBJ1-2; CDR3 protein: CASSSGQNYGYTF; CDR3 DNA: TGTGCCAGCAGCTCCGGACAAAACTATGGCTACACCTTC
V gene: TRBV28; D gene: -; clone size: -; J gene: TRBJ2-7; CDR3 protein: CASRDPIGTLSHEQYF; CDR3 DNA: TGTGCCAGCAGGGACCCGATCGGGACACTCTCCCACGAGCAGTACTTC
V gene: TRBV5-1; D gene: -; clone size: -; J gene: TRBJ2-5; CDR3 protein: CASSLEWGREETQYF; CDR3 DNA: TGCGCCAGCAGCTTGGAATGGGGTAGGGAGGAGACCCAGTACTTC
V gene: TRBV5-1; D gene: -; clone size: -; J gene: TRBJ2-1; CDR3 protein: CASNPSSSYNEQFF; CDR3 DNA: TGCGCCAGTAATCCCTCGAGCTCCTACAATGAGCAGTTCTTC
V gene: TRBV29-1; D gene: TRBD1; clone size: few; J gene: TRBJ1-2; CDR3 protein: CSVEAGGDSGYTF; CDR3 DNA: TGCAGCGTTGAGGCAGGGGGCGACTCAGGCTACACCTTC
V gene: TRBV16; D gene: -; clone size: -; J gene: TRBJ1-5; CDR3 protein: CASSQVRDQPQHF; CDR3 DNA: TGTGCCAGCAGCCAAGTGAGAGATCAGCCCCAGCATTTT
V gene: TRBV18; D gene: -; clone size: -; J gene: TRBJ1-6; CDR3 protein: CASSPNHVGRVNSPLHF; CDR3 DNA: TGTGCCAGCTCACCCAATCACGTCGGCAGGGTAAATTCACCCCTCCACTTT
V gene: TRBV6-1; D gene: -; clone size: -; J gene: TRBJ2-3; CDR3 protein: CASSEVPDEGEYF; CDR3 DNA: TGTGCCAGCAGTGAAGTCCCAGATGAGGGGGAGTATTTT
V gene: TRBV6-5; D gene: -; clone size: -; J gene: TRBJ2-7; CDR3 protein: CASSLQFPSYEQYF; CDR3 DNA: TGTGCCAGCAGTTTGCAGTTTCCTTCCTACGAGCAGTACTTC
V gene: TRBV25-1; D gene: TRBD1; clone size: -; J gene: TRBJ2-7; CDR3 protein: CASSGGQGGYEQYF; CDR3 DNA: TGTGCCAGCAGTGGTGGACAGGGAGGCTACGAGCAGTACTTC
V gene: TRBV6-6; D gene: TRBD1; clone size: -; J gene: TRBJ2-5; CDR3 protein: CASRNLDRGQETQYF; CDR3 DNA: TGTGCCAGCAGGAACCTCGACAGGGGCCAAGAGACCCAGTACTTC
V gene: TRBV6-5; D gene: -; clone size: -; J gene: TRBJ1-2; CDR3 protein: CASRNRDPYGYTF; CDR3 DNA: TGTGCCAGCAGAAACAGGGACCCCTATGGCTACACCTTC
V gene: TRBV6-5; D gene: -; clone size: -; J gene: TRBJ1-1; CDR3 protein: CASSYGGTHTEAFF; CDR3 DNA: TGTGCCAGCAGTTACGGGGGGACCCACACTGAAGCTTTCTTT
V gene: TRBV4-3; D gene: -; clone size: -; J gene: TRBJ1-4; CDR3 protein: CASSAQGTSLVANEKLFF; CDR3 DNA: TGCGCCAGCAGCGCTCAAGGGACATCTCTTGTGGCTAATGAAAAACTGTTTTTT